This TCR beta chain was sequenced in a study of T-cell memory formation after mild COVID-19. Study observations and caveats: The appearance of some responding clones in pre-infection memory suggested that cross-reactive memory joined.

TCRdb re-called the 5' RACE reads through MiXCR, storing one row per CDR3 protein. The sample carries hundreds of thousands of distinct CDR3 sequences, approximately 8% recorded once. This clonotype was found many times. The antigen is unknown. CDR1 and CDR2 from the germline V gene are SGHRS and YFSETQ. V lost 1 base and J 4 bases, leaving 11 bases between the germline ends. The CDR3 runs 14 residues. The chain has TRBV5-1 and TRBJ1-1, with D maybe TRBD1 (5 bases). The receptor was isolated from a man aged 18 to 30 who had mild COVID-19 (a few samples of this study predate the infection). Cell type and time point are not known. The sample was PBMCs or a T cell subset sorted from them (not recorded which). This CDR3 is CASSLLRGSTEAFF. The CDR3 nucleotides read TGCGCCAGCAGCTTGTTAAGGGGATCCACTGAAGCTTTCTTT.